This T cell receptor (beta chain) was recovered during a study of radiotherapy plus CTLA-4 blockade in lung cancer. After removal of 0 bases from V and 4 bases from J, the junction contained 5 bases not matched to a gene. The length of the CDR3 is 16 residues. CDR1 is MNHNS and CDR2 is SASEGT in the germline V gene. The method was immunoSEQ multiplex PCR; TCRdb's version includes in-frame clones alone and lacks a portion of them. The table has 90,000 to 100,000 clones, 60% to 75% seen once. With ipilimumab providing CTLA-4 blockade, focal radiation was administered to patients who had chemo-refractory metastatic non-small-cell lung cancer. In its sample, this clone was seen a few times.

The sample was peripheral blood, taken from a patient treated with radiotherapy plus ipilimumab. The source of this sequence is a human donor with non-small cell lung cancer who had a partial response to radiotherapy plus ipilimumab. Some clones in this sample may be carry-over from other donors' samples. The chain links TRBV6-1 to TRBJ1-5; TRBD1 matches 8 bases. The CDR3 is CASSEARRTGNQPQHF. The CDR3 coding sequence is TGTGCCAGCAGTGAAGCGCGCCGGACAGGGAATCAGCCCCAGCATTTT.